This entry features one T cell receptor (beta chain) sequence. These data are taken from a study of blood T cell repertoires in COVID-19. Study-wide context: Sites in the United States, Italy and Spain provided acute and convalescent COVID-19 samples. The analysed material was cDNA or gDNA that came from T cells, B-cell-depleted T cells, or PBMCs.

Authors' analysis steps: Reference gene primers were amplified, and this amplification served to estimate nucleated cell counts. Generated by immunoSEQ multiplex PCR, the TCRdb table keeps only in-frame clones and is missing some. The DNA was the basis for D and trimming; V, J and clone size are from that table. The table has about 87,000 clones, roughly 83% seen once. The sequence was collected from a human donor in a cohort sampled during active COVID-19. Sequenced input: peripheral blood.

The CDR3 sequence is CATSDLWGGGYTF. Written as DNA, the CDR3 is TGTGCCACCAGTGATTTATGGGGAGGTGGCTACACCTTC. This rearrangement joins TRBV24-1 to TRBJ1-2; D unresolved. The CDR3 runs to 13 residues. Per germline, CDR1 KGHDR and CDR2 SFDVKD. V gave up 1 base and J gave up 7 bases, with 9 bases separating them.